The T cell receptor (beta chain) under discussion was sequenced for a study of blood T cell repertoires in COVID-19. Study-level information: Samples of COVID-19 (acute and convalescent) were obtained from the United States, Italy and Spain.

Clones were sequenced by immunoSEQ multiplex PCR, and TCRdb holds only the in-frame ones, with some missing. The sample has around 200,000 clones, around 85% seen once. This CDR3 spans 16 amino acids. The germline gives CDR1 SGHTA, CDR2 FQGTGA. The junction had 10 bases not matched to a gene; V was cut back by 3 bases and J by 2 bases. Assignment of participants to cohorts was predicated upon participant-reported clinical history. The sample consisted of PBMCs or T cells enriched from blood (not recorded which). The rearrangement uses TRBV7-3 and TRBJ2-7; 7 nucleotides align to TRBD2. The TCR originated in a man aged 35 to 55 who had recovered from COVID-19. The CDR3, as DNA: TGTGCCAGCAGCTTCGGGCTAGCGGAACCACCCTACGAGCAGTACTTC. This sequence encodes CASSFGLAEPPYEQYF. Filled out from reference TRBV7-3 and TRBJ2-7, the complete variable domain reads GAGVSQTPSNKVTEKGKYVELRCDPISGHTALYWYRQSLGQGPEFLIYFQGTGAADDSGLPNDRFFAVRPEGSVSTLKIQRTERGDSAVYLCASSFGLAEPPYEQYFGPGTRLTVT.